This T cell receptor (beta chain) was found in a study of identifying expanded T cells in peripheral blood. TCRdb's table, derived via immunoSEQ multiplex PCR, lists solely in-frame clones and lacks some. The table lists about 85,000 clones, around 91% of them singletons, with 2.5% to 3% in the top ten. The TCR originated in a person aged 18 to 70 in good health. The sequenced sample consisted of blood.

The CDR3 is CASSQDVAGGQETQYF. The CDR3 DNA reads as TGCGCCAGCAGCCAAGATGTAGCGGGAGGGCAAGAGACCCAGTACTTC. This chain joins TRBV4-1 and TRBJ2-5; TRBD2 agrees at 11 bases. Germline trimming cut 0 bases from V and 2 bases from J; bases unmatched to any gene: 2. Germline CDR1 and CDR2: MGHRA and YSYEKL. This CDR3 spans 16 amino acids.